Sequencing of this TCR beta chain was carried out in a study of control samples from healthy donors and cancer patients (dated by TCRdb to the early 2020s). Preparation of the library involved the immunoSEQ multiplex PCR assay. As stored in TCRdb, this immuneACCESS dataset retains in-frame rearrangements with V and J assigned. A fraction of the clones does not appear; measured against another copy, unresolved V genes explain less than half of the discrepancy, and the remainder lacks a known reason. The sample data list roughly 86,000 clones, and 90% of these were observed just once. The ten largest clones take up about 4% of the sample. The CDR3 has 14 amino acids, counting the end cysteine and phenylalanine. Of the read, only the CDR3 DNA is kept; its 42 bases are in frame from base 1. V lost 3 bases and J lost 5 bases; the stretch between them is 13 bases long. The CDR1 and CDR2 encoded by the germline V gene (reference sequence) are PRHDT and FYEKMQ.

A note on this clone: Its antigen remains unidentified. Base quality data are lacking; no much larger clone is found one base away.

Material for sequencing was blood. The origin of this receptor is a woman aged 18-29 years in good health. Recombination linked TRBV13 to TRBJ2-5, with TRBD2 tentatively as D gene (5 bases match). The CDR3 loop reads CASSFSPGDETQYF. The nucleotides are TGTGCCAGCAGCTTTTCTCCCGGGGATGAGACCCAGTACTTC.